Sequencing of this TCR beta chain was carried out in a study of blood T cells in healthy people across ages (dated by TCRdb to the mid-2010s). Context from the whole study: Template switching captured roughly one uniquely barcoded TCR beta cDNA molecule per two T cells in model experiments. Donors were grouped into four age groups: young (average 16 years), middle-aged (39), aged (about 60) and long-lived (82). Using the same blood draw, the study looked at two additional independent replicas of 1 million unique cDNA reads for two donors, one aged 18 to 29 and the other aged 80 or older. To track age-related changes in TCR beta repertoire diversity, the study relied on deep sequencing normalized with unique cDNA molecular identifiers. To avoid experimental bias, donors of different ages were spread randomly across the sequencing lanes.

The donors were some 36 Caucasian individuals from Russia, aged 6 to 90 years, who were systemically healthy. Each donor gave roughly 11 milliliters of peripheral blood, drawn into EDTA-treated Vacutainer tubes. Ficoll-Paque density-gradient centrifugation was used to isolate PBMCs, with at least 7 million per sample. Total RNA was extracted from PBMCs with Trizol reagent, with at least 6 micrograms obtained per sample. For every donor, flow cytometry on a PBMC aliquot measured the percentage of naive CD45RAhigh/CD27high T cells. This clonotype was recorded a few times. What this receptor recognizes is not known. Base quality data are lacking; no much larger clone is found one base away. The receptor library was made with 5' RACE. Instrument on record: Illumina HiSeq 2500. The second PCR ran for roughly 6 to 11 cycles and used a J-beta primer mix along with a sample-barcoded 5' primer. A template-switch 5' adaptor carrying 12 random nucleotides introduced a unique molecular identifier onto each TCR beta cDNA molecule. Each sample yielded at least 3 million CDR3-containing paired-end reads. The Mint cDNA synthesis kit, primed by a TRBC-specific oligonucleotide, was used to synthesize first-strand cDNA from all RNA. All cDNA was treated with uracil-DNA glycosylase and then went through a first 18-cycle PCR with the universal primers M1SS and BC2_uni_R. On the study's bioinformatics: For normalization, 1 million high-quality reads were randomly selected from each sample, with every read carrying a distinct molecular identifier. Instead of being binned into consensus sequences, reads with shared molecular identifiers were discarded. MiTCR, set to a Q25 quality threshold and the strictest error-elimination algorithm, was used for CDR3 identification, clonotype clustering and error correction. Lower-bound total TCR beta diversity was estimated with a nonparametric unseen species model using Euler transformation. TCRdb took the public reads, trimmed them with fastp at Q25, ran MiXCR for clone calling and kept in-frame beta chains. Entries are consolidated by CDR3 protein sequence, retaining the most common genes and DNA. TCRdb assigned the V and J calls; the authors' analysis was not used. The sample profile shows fewer than 1.5 million distinct CDR3 sequences; around 39% of them were found once. The ten largest clonotypes hold under 8% of the sample.

Inclusive of the bounding cysteine and phenylalanine, the CDR3 is 13 residues long. Left in the record is the CDR3 DNA by itself, 39 bases read in frame from the first base. After removal of 2 bases from V and 6 bases from J, the junction retains 4 bases not matched to a gene. Taken from the germline V gene (reference sequence), the CDR1 and CDR2 loops are DFQATT and SNEGSKA. The paper as a whole reports these results and caveats: Donor CMV infection status was unknown, potentially confounding age-related changes in expanded clonotypes. Compared with the aged group, more naive CD4+ T cells, fewer expanded clones and increased TCR diversity were shown by the long-lived group, suggesting age selection. A strong correlation was found between observed TCR beta diversity and the percentage of naive T cells measured by flow cytometry. Since profiling was done on bulk unsorted PBMCs, naive and antigen-experienced compartments could not be conclusively compared. As age increased, observed TCR beta diversity per million T cells dropped in a roughly linear way, and a significant reduction was already evident by age 40. Estimates of total diversity based on one million sequenced T cells were considered lower bounds and underestimates.

Sequenced input: blood. The sequence came from a woman under 30 in good health. The rearranged chain carries TRBV20-1 and TRBJ1-2; TRBD1 lines up with 9 middle nucleotides. The CDR3 region: CSARRQGENGYTF. The nucleotides read TGCAGTGCTAGACGACAGGGGGAGAATGGCTACACCTTC.